The 5 T cell receptor beta chains reported below all come from one sample, sequenced in a study of memory CD4+ T cells and cytomegalovirus serostatus. Produced via immunoSEQ multiplex PCR; TCRdb's table is partial and in-frame only. The sample contains about 82,000 clones, over 80% of which appear only once. Single viable CD3+CD4+CD8-CD45RO+ cells were sorted as the memory CD4+ T cells. The sample taken for sequencing was memory CD4+ T cells from blood. The origin of the receptors is an adult in good health and CMV-seronegative.

The chain recombines TRBV2 with TRBJ1-5; the D gene is possibly TRBD1 (5 bases). The V end lost 7 bases, the J end lost 4 bases, and 17 bases lay between the germline ends. CDR1 and CDR2 from the germline V gene are SNHLY and FYNNEI. The CDR3 is 15 amino acids. This CDR3 reads CASTGIKGLNQPQHF. The CDR3 DNA sequence: TGTGCCAGCACAGGGATTAAAGGTCTTAATCAGCCCCAGCATTTT. The full variable domain, with the rest looked up from reference TRBV2 and TRBJ1-5, is EPEVTQTPSHQVTQMGQEVILRCVPISNHLYFYWYRQILGQKVEFLVSFYNNEISEKSEIFDDQFSVERPDGSNFTLKIRSTKLEDSAMYFCASTGIKGLNQPQHFGDGTRLSIL.

V gene TRBV6-4 combines with J gene TRBJ1-1; D is unclear. CDR3 length equals 13 residues. Germline CDR1 and CDR2: MRHNA and SNTAGT. V lost 6 bases and J lost 0, with 8 bases in between. CDR3 sequence reads: CASSFQVNTEAFF. The DNA of the CDR3 is TGTGCCAGCAGCTTTCAGGTGAACACTGAAGCTTTCTTT.

This clone is categorized as medium-sized. This rearrangement joins TRBV7-9 to TRBJ2-2; unclear D gene. CDR3 length equals 11 residues. Trimming removed 6 bases from V and 7 bases from J, with 6 bases in between. Germline loops: CDR1 SEHNR, CDR2 FQNEAQ (reference sequence). The CDR3 spells CASSQIGELFF. CDR3 bases: TGTGCCAGCAGTCAGATCGGGGAGCTGTTTTTT.

This chain links TRBV9 with TRBJ1-2; D possibly corresponds to TRBD1 (6 bases). The V end was cut by 4 bases, the J end by 8 bases, with 15 bases between. Per germline, CDR1 SGDLS and CDR2 YYNGEE. The CDR3 covers 13 residues. The CDR3 spells CASSPTPGAGYTF. DNA for the CDR3: TGTGCCAGCAGCCCGACCCCGGGGGCGGGCTACACCTTC.

This chain links TRBV5-1 with TRBJ1-3; D remains unclear. This CDR3 has 15 amino acids. Germline lookup yields CDR1 SGHRS and CDR2 YFSETQ. Trimming left V 0 bases short and J 0 bases short, with 7 bases between. The CDR3 region is CASSLERASGNTIYF. CDR3 DNA: TGCGCCAGCAGCTTGGAACGTGCCTCTGGAAACACCATATATTTT.